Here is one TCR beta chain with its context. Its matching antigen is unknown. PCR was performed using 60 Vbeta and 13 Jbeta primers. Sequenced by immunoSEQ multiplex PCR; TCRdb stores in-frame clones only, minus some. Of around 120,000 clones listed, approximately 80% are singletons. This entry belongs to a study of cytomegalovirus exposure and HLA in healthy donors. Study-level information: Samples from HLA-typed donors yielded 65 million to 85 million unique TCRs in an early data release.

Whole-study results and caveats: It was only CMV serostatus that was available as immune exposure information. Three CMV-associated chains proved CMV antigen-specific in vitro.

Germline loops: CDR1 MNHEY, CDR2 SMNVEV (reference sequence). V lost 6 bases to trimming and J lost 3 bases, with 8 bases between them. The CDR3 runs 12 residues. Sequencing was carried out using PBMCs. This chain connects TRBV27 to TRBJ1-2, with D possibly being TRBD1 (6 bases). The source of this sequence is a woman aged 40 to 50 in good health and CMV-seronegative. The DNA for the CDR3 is TGTGCCAGCAGGGACAGATACTATGGCTACACCTTC. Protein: CASRDRYYGYTF.